These T cell receptor beta chains were read from a single sample in a study of neurological immune-mediated disorders. MiXCR, applied by TCRdb to the 5' RACE reads, yields one record per CDR3 protein. The sample holds tens of thousands of distinct CDR3 sequences, approximately 25% seen once. Material: PBMCs. All receptors derive from a man aged 60 to 69 with HTLV-1-associated myelopathy (HAM/TSP). Each CDR3 is given with its conserved first and last residue. Fields, in order: D gene, J gene, CDR3 length, V gene, clone size, CDR3 protein, CDR3 DNA. A D gene is named only where the DNA matches it firmly. The listing skips clone size in some rows; elsewhere it reads once, few, many or a size class.

>TRBD1|TRBJ2-2|14|TRBV6-5|many
CATDRGPNTGELFF
TGTGCCACGGACAGGGGGCCAAACACCGGGGAGCTGTTTTTT
>TRBD2|TRBJ2-7|13|TRBV7-2|many
CASSLSSGIEQYF
TGTGCCAGCAGCTTGTCTAGCGGGATTGAGCAGTACTTC
>NA|TRBJ2-2|12|TRBV29-1|many
CSVGVLSGELFF
TGCAGCGTCGGGGTTTTGAGCGGGGAGCTGTTTTTT
>NA|TRBJ2-5|12|TRBV28|many
CASSLWRETQYF
TGTGCCAGCAGTTTATGGCGTGAGACCCAGTACTTC
>TRBD1|TRBJ2-2|14|TRBV7-3|once
CASSLGQGTGELFF
TGTGCCAGCAGCCTGGGACAGGGTACCGGGGAGCTGTTTTTT
>TRBD1|TRBJ2-5|15|TRBV5-1|NA
CASSSRDRGEENQYF
TGCGCCAGCAGCTCCCGGGACAGGGGGGAAGAGAACCAGTACTTC
>NA|TRBJ2-7|12|TRBV20-1|NA
CSARARDVEQYF
TGCAGTGCTAGAGCCCGGGACGTCGAGCAGTACTTC
>NA|TRBJ1-5|16|TRBV20-1|many
CSARDNGARAHQPQHF
TGCAGTGCTAGAGATAACGGGGCCCGGGCACATCAGCCCCAGCATTTT
>NA|TRBJ1-2|15|TRBV4-1|many
CASSQGGGLQYGYTF
TGCGCCAGCAGCCAAGGTGGGGGGTTACAGTATGGCTACACCTTC
>NA|TRBJ1-2|11|TRBV20-1|NA
CSGQSQHGYTF
TGCAGTGGTCAGTCACAACATGGCTACACCTTC
>NA|TRBJ1-4|14|TRBV7-8|many
CASSFGGANEKLFF
TGTGCCAGCAGCTTTGGGGGGGCCAATGAAAAACTGTTTTTT
>NA|TRBJ1-2|15|TRBV4-1|many
CASSQDRTTFYGYTF
TGCGCCAGCAGCCAAGATAGGACGACCTTCTATGGCTACACCTTC
>NA|TRBJ2-1|15|TRBV5-5|many
CASSTRDSSYNEQFF
TGTGCCAGCAGCACCCGGGATAGCTCCTACAATGAGCAGTTCTTC
>TRBD1|TRBJ1-2|14|TRBV6-6|many
CAISGQGAHYGYTF
TGTGCCATCAGCGGACAGGGGGCACACTATGGCTACACCTTC
>TRBD1|TRBJ1-4|13|TRBV29-1|many
CSVAGTVSEKLFF
TGCAGCGTTGCCGGGACAGTTAGTGAAAAACTGTTTTTT
>NA|TRBJ1-5|14|TRBV6-5|many
CASSPTGEGQPQHF
TGTGCCAGCAGTCCGACAGGAGAAGGTCAGCCCCAGCATTTT
>NA|TRBJ1-5|14|TRBV6-5|NA
CASSNTRRNQPQHF
TGTGCCAGCAGTAATACGCGACGAAATCAGCCCCAGCATTTT
>NA|TRBJ2-2|13|TRBV7-9|NA
CASSLPNTGELFF
TGTGCCAGCAGCCTCCCTAACACCGGGGAGCTGTTTTTT
>NA|TRBJ2-3|17|TRBV7-2|many
CASSPIGLPGSTDTQYF
TGTGCCAGCAGCCCTATCGGACTGCCCGGCAGCACAGATACGCAGTATTTT
>NA|TRBJ1-5|13|TRBV5-1|NA
CASRGDSNQPQHF
TGCGCCAGCAGGGGTGACAGTAATCAGCCCCAGCATTTT
>NA|TRBJ1-2|13|TRBV6-5|NA
CASGPPGSYGYTF
TGTGCCAGCGGCCCACCAGGGAGCTATGGCTACACCTTC
>NA|TRBJ2-1|13|TRBV9|few
CASSVEGGNEQFF
TGTGCCAGCAGCGTAGAGGGCGGCAATGAGCAGTTCTTC
>TRBD1|TRBJ2-7|13|TRBV7-9|NA
CASIEDRGAEQYF
TGTGCCAGCATCGAGGACAGGGGGGCCGAGCAGTACTTC
>NA|TRBJ2-6|16|TRBV20-1|many
CSARRGGPSGANVLTF
TGCAGTGCTAGAAGGGGGGGCCCCTCTGGGGCCAACGTCCTGACTTTC
>TRBD1|TRBJ2-1|13|TRBV2|NA
CASDRGQTIEQFF
TGTGCCAGCGACAGGGGGCAGACTATTGAGCAGTTCTTC
>NA|TRBJ1-1|19|TRBV6-1|many
CASSEALRGRVTTNTEAFF
TGTGCCAGCAGTGAAGCGCTTCGGGGGCGGGTCACGACGAACACTGAAGCTTTCTTT
>NA|TRBJ2-1|15|TRBV14|many
CASSQGGRIHNEQFF
TGTGCCAGCAGCCAAGGAGGGAGAATACACAATGAGCAGTTCTTC